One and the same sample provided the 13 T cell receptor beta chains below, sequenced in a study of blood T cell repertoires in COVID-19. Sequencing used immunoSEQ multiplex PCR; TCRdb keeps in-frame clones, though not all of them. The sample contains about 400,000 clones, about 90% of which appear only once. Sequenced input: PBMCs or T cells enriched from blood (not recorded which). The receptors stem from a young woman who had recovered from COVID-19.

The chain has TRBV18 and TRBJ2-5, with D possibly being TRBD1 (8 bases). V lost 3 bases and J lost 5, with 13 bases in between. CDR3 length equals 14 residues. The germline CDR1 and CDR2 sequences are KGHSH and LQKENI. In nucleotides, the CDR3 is TGTGCCAGCTCACCCGACAGGGGAGGGGAGACCCAGTACTTC. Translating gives CASSPDRGGETQYF.

The CDR3 protein is CASSEQPGHIYNEQFF. Here the CDR3 DNA reads TGTGCCAGCAGTGAGCAGCCGGGACATATCTACAATGAGCAGTTCTTC. The chain employs TRBV6-4 and TRBJ2-1; TRBD1 might be the D (6 bases). The V gene's germline CDR1 is MRHNA and CDR2 SNTAGT. The CDR3 sequence is 16 residues long. V was clipped by 3 bases and J by 3 bases, with 15 bases between them.

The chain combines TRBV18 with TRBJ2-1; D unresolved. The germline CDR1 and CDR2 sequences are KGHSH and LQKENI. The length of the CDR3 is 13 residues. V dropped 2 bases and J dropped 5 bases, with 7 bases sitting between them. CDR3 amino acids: CASSPLADNEQFF. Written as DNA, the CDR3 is TGTGCCAGCTCACCATTGGCAGACAATGAGCAGTTCTTC.

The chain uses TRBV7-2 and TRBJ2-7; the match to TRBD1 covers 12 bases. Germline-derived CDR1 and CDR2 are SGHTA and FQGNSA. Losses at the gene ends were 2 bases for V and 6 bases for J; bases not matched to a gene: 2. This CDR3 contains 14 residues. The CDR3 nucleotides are TGTGCCAGCAGCTTAAGGGACAGGGGGCGCGAGCAGTACTTC. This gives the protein CASSLRDRGREQYF.

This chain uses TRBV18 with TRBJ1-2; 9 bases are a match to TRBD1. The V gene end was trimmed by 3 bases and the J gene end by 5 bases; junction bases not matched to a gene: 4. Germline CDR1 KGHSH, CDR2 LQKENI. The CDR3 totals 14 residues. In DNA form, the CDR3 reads TGTGCCAGCTCACCTTCGGACAGGGGATATGGCTACACCTTC. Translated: CASSPSDRGYGYTF. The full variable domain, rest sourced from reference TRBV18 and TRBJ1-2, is NAGVMQNPRHLVRRRGQEARLRCSPMKGHSHVYWYRQLPEEGLKFMVYLQKENIIDESGMPKERFSAEFPKEGPSILRIQQVVRGDSAAYFCASSPSDRGYGYTFGSGTRLTVV.

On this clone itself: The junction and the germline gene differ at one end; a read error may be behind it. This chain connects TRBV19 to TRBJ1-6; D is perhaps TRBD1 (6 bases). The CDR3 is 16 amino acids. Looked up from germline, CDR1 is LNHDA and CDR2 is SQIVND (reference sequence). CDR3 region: CASSISRQAYYSPLHF. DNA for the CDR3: TGTGCCAGTAGTATATCCAGACAGGCCTATTATTCACCCCTCCACTTT.

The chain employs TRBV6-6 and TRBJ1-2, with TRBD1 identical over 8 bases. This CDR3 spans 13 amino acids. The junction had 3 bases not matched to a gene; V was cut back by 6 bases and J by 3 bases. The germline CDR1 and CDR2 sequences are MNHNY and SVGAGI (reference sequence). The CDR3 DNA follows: TGTGCCAGCAGGCCAGGGGGCGACTATGGCTACACCTTC. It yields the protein CASRPGGDYGYTF.

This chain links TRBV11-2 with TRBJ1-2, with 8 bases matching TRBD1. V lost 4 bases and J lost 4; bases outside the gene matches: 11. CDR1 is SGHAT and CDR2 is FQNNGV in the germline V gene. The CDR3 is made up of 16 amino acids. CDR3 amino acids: CASSSLTGGKTYGYTF. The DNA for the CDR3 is TGTGCCAGCAGCTCACTAACAGGGGGGAAAACCTATGGCTACACCTTC.

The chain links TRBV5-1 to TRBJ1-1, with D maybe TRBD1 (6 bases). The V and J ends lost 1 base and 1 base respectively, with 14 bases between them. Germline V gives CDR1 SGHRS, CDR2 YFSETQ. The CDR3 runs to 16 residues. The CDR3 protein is CASSLTPGHQNTEAFF. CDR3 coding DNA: TGCGCCAGCAGCTTGACCCCGGGACATCAGAACACTGAAGCTTTCTTT.

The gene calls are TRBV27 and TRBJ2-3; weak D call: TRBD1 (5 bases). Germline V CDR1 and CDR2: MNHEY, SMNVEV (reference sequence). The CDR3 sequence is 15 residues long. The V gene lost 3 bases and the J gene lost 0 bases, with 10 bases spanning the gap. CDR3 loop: CASSFWGSSTDTQYF. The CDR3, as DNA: TGTGCCAGCAGTTTTTGGGGCAGCAGCACAGATACGCAGTATTTT.

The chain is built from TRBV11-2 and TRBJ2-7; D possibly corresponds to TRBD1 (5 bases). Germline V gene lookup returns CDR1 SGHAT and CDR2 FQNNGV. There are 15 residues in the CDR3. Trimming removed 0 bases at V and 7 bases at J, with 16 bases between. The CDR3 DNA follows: TGTGCCAGCAGCTTAGAACACAGGCAAGCTGAGGAGCAGTACTTC. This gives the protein CASSLEHRQAEEQYF.

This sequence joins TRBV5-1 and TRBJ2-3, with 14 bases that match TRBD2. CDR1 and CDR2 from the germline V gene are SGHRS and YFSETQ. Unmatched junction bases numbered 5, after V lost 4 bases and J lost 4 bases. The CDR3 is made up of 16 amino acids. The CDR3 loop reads CASSTGTSGSPDTQYF. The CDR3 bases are TGCGCCAGCAGCACCGGGACTAGCGGGAGTCCAGATACGCAGTATTTT. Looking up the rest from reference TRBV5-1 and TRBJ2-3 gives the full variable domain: KAGVTQTPRYLIKTRGQQVTLSCSPISGHRSVSWYQQTPGQGLQFLFEYFSETQRNKGNFPGRFSGRQFSNSRSEMNVSTLELGDSALYLCASSTGTSGSPDTQYFGPGTRLTVL.

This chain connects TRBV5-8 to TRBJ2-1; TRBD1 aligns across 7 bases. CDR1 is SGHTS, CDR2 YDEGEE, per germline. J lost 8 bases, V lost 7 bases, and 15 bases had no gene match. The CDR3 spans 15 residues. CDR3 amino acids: CASSQQGMLSDEQFF. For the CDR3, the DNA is TGTGCCAGCTCACAACAGGGGATGTTAAGCGATGAGCAGTTCTTC.